The 18 T cell receptor beta chains below all came from one sample that was sequenced in a study of control samples from healthy donors and cancer patients. TCRdb's table, derived via immunoSEQ multiplex PCR, lists solely in-frame clones and lacks some. The sample carries approximately 220,000 clones, 85% to 95% recorded once. The sample was blood. These receptors came from a man aged 45-65 years in good health.

The V call is TRBV10-3, the J call TRBJ1-2; 7 positions agree with TRBD1. The germline CDR1 and CDR2 sequences are ENHRY and SYGVKD. J gave up 7 bases and V 8 bases, and 16 bases lay outside the gene matches. The CDR3 extends over 15 amino acids. CDR3 residues: CAIVSKPGQNTGYTF. The DNA of the CDR3 is TGTGCCATCGTCAGCAAACCGGGACAGAATACTGGCTACACCTTC.

The V call is TRBV7-2, the J call TRBJ2-5; D ambiguous. The CDR3 runs 12 residues. V was trimmed by 2 bases and J by 5 bases, leaving 6 bases between them. Germline V CDR1 and CDR2: SGHTA, FQGNSA. The CDR3 sequence: CASSLRLETQYF. The CDR3 nucleotides read TGTGCCAGCAGCTTACGGCTGGAGACCCAGTACTTC.

The CDR3 DNA follows: TGTGCCAGCAGAGCCGGGACAGACAATTCACCCCTCCACTTT. As protein: CASRAGTDNSPLHF. V usage is TRBV6-6 and J usage is TRBJ1-6; 7 nucleotides match TRBD1. CDR1 MNHNY and CDR2 SVGAGI come from the germline V gene (reference sequence). CDR3 length equals 14 residues. With 6 bases clipped from V and 7 bases from J, the junction kept 6 bases outside the gene matches.

This sequence joins TRBV15 and TRBJ1-1; D is possibly TRBD1 (5 bases). CDR1 LNHNV and CDR2 YYDKDF come from the germline V gene (reference sequence). CDR3 size: 18 residues. Trimming took 1 base from V and 4 from J, leaving 22 bases between them. The CDR3 DNA reads as TGTGCCACCAGCAGAGGCAGAGCAGGGTCAACCGACACCACTGAAGCTTTCTTT. This translates into CATSRGRAGSTDTTEAFF.

The chain has TRBV2 and TRBJ1-2, with D hard to call. Trimming stripped 1 base from V and 3 bases from J, with 6 bases between. The CDR3 sequence is 13 residues long. Germline V gene sequence: CDR1 SNHLY, CDR2 FYNNEI. CDR3 DNA: TGTGCCAGCAGTGAAGAGGACGACTATGGCTACACCTTC. This encodes CASSEEDDYGYTF.

CDR3 in amino acids: CASSKAAGRGGYTF. CDR3 sequence (DNA): TGTGCCAGCAGCAAAGCGGCGGGGCGCGGTGGCTACACCTTC. This chain uses TRBV21-1 with TRBJ1-2. TRBV21-1 is reported as a pseudogene. The CDR3 contains 14 residues.

The chain recombines TRBV6-2 or TRBV6-3 with TRBJ2-3; 12 bases align to TRBD1. Per the germline V gene, CDR1 is MNHEY and CDR2 is SVGEGT. Losses at the gene ends were 6 bases for V and 5 bases for J; bases not matched to a gene: 6. The CDR3 loop spans 15 amino acids. CDR3 region: CASSPGQGAVDTQYF. The CDR3 nucleotides read TGTGCCAGCAGCCCGGGACAGGGGGCGGTAGATACGCAGTATTTT.

The chain employs TRBV2 and TRBJ2-7; D is unclear. The germline V and J ends were trimmed by 2 bases and 6 bases, with 14 bases remaining between them. There are 14 residues in the CDR3. Germline V gene sequence: CDR1 SNHLY, CDR2 FYNNEI. The CDR3 coding sequence is TGTGCCAGCAGTGAATCGGTTGCAGGCGGCGAGCAGTACTTC. It yields the protein CASSESVAGGEQYF.

V is TRBV23-1 and J is TRBJ1-6, with a possible D match to TRBD1 (6 bases). TRBV23-1 is placed among ORFs of uncertain function. This CDR3 region has 20 residues. Trimming pared 0 bases from V and 13 bases from J, leaving 31 bases between. In DNA form, the CDR3 reads TGCGCCAGCAGTCAATCAGGCGGCGGAGAGTATGGACAGAGCCTCATCCCCCTCCACTTT. Translation: CASSQSGGGEYGQSLIPLHF.

The gene calls are TRBV2 and TRBJ2-5, with unresolved D. V lost 3 bases and J 5 bases, leaving 4 bases between the germline ends. The CDR3 is 11 amino acids. Germline V gives CDR1 SNHLY, CDR2 FYNNEI. The DNA for the CDR3 is TGTGCCAGCAGTGAGATCGAGACCCAGTACTTC. This translates into CASSEIETQYF.

The chain couples TRBV28 to TRBJ1-1, with D hard to call. Germline V gene data show CDR1 as MDHEN and CDR2 as SYDVKM. This CDR3 is 14 amino acids long. The germline V and J ends were trimmed by 3 bases and 2 bases, with 10 bases remaining between them. Here the CDR3 DNA reads TGTGCCAGCAGTTTTGTCGGCAGTAACACTGAAGCTTTCTTT. Its protein is CASSFVGSNTEAFF.

The rearrangement uses TRBV24-1 and TRBJ1-1, with a possible D match to TRBD1 (6 bases). The CDR3 has 12 residues. With 9 bases removed from V and 4 bases from J, the gap between germline ends came to 11 bases. Per germline, CDR1 KGHDR and CDR2 SFDVKD. The DNA of the CDR3 is TGTGCCACCTCTAAGGGGGGCACTGAAGCTTTCTTT. It yields the protein CATSKGGTEAFF.

This rearrangement joins TRBV24-1 to TRBJ1-1; D perhaps matches TRBD1 (5 bases). V was shortened by 6 bases and J by 8 bases, with 12 bases between the two germline ends. The length of the CDR3 is 12 residues. CDR1 KGHDR and CDR2 SFDVKD come from the germline V gene. The CDR3 here is CATSLGSGEAFF. CDR3 DNA: TGTGCCACCAGTCTCGGCTCAGGGGAAGCTTTCTTT.

The chain combines TRBV28 with TRBJ1-1, with D perhaps matching TRBD1 (5 bases). V lost 4 bases and J 0 bases, leaving 15 bases between the germline ends. CDR3 length equals 16 residues. Germline lookup yields CDR1 MDHEN and CDR2 SYDVKM. DNA for the CDR3: TGTGCCAGCAGTTCCCCCCCAGGGCAGATGAACACTGAAGCTTTCTTT. Translation gives CASSSPPGQMNTEAFF. The variable domain in full, completed from reference TRBV28 and TRBJ1-1, reads DVKVTQSSRYLVKRTGEKVFLECVQDMDHENMFWYRQDPGLGLRLIYFSYDVKMKEKGDIPEGYSVSREKKERFSLILESASTNQTSMYLCASSSPPGQMNTEAFFGQGTRLTVV.

This chain uses TRBV18 with TRBJ1-2, with D hard to call. Germline values: CDR1 KGHSH, CDR2 LQKENI. Trimming took off 4 bases at V and 1 base at J, with 7 bases between the two ends. The CDR3 has 13 residues. The CDR3 reads CASSREDNYGYTF. CDR3 sequence (DNA): TGTGCCAGCTCACGGGAAGATAACTATGGCTACACCTTC.

This chain joins TRBV6-5 and TRBJ1-1; the D is unclear. The CDR3 loop spans 15 amino acids. Trimming took off 8 bases at V and 5 bases at J, with 21 bases between the two ends. Germline-derived CDR1 and CDR2 are MNHEY and SVGAGI. The CDR3 coding sequence is TGTGCCAGCTTCGTCGAGGCCGGAGGATTTACTGAAGCTTTCTTT. Translated, it gives CASFVEAGGFTEAFF.

The V and J genes are TRBV27 and TRBJ1-4, with 7 nucleotides matching TRBD1. Germline V gene data show CDR1 as MNHEY and CDR2 as SMNVEV (reference sequence). Unmatched junction bases numbered 9, after V lost 5 bases and J lost 6 bases. This CDR3 contains 15 residues. The CDR3 nucleotides are TGTGCCAGCAGTCTCCGGACAGGCCAGTATGAAAAACTGTTTTTT. It is translated as CASSLRTGQYEKLFF.

The chain combines TRBV5-1 with TRBJ2-2; the D gene could be TRBD1 or TRBD2 (5 bases each). CDR1 and CDR2 (germline): SGHRS, YFSETQ. The CDR3 is 17 amino acids. V was clipped by 0 bases and J by 4 bases, with 16 bases between them. CDR3 residues: CASSLEGPHSSTGELFF. DNA for the CDR3: TGCGCCAGCAGCTTGGAGGGACCCCATTCGAGCACCGGGGAGCTGTTTTTT.